These 14 T cell receptor beta chains came from one sample sequenced in a study of blood T cell repertoires in COVID-19 (dated by TCRdb to about 2020). Library prep was done by the immunoSEQ multiplex PCR assay. Not all clones reach the TCRdb copy of this immuneACCESS table, which keeps in-frame sequences only. Checked studies attribute under half of the gap to unresolved V genes and leave the rest unexplained. This sample is represented by 50,000 to 65,000 clones; approximately 85% of them were singletons. Of the sample, 15% to 20% falls within the top ten clones. Sequencing was performed on peripheral blood. The source is a human donor in a cohort sampled during active COVID-19.

The V call is TRBV2, the J call TRBJ1-2; no clear D. Germline V gene sequence: CDR1 SNHLY, CDR2 FYNNEI. The CDR3 has 11 residues. The ends were cut back, 5 bases at V and 5 bases at J, with 6 bases in the middle. Here the CDR3 reads CASSRDYGYTF. For the CDR3, the DNA is TGTGCCAGCAGTCGAGATTATGGCTACACCTTC.

This clone has a single count. The V gene is TRBV7-3, the J gene TRBJ2-2, with TRBD1 matching 9 bases. The CDR3 sequence is 14 residues long. Trimming at V came to 5 bases and at J to 4 bases, leaving 2 bases not matched to a gene. The germline V gene encodes CDR1 SGHTA and CDR2 FQGTGA. CDR3: CASSRDRATGELFF. CDR3 nucleotides: TGTGCCAGCAGCCGGGACAGGGCCACCGGGGAGCTGTTTTTT. Supplemented by reference TRBV7-3 and TRBJ2-2, the full variable domain reads GAGVSQTPSNKVTEKGKYVELRCDPISGHTALYWYRQSLGQGPEFLIYFQGTGAADDSGLPNDRFFAVRPEGSVSTLKIQRTERGDSAVYLCASSRDRATGELFFGEGSRLTVL.

This chain joins TRBV3-1 (or the pseudogene TRBV3-2) and TRBJ1-4; D gene unclear. Germline V gene sequence: CDR1 LGHDT, CDR2 YNNKEL (reference sequence). The CDR3 length is 13 residues. Trimming took 3 bases from V and 3 from J, leaving 5 bases between them. This chain's CDR3 is CASSQRANEKLFF. CDR3 nucleotides: TGTGCCAGCAGCCAGAGGGCTAATGAAAAACTGTTTTTT.

This clone was seen more than once but under ten times. A much larger clonotype is one base distant, so this may be a read error. This specimen includes other DNA sequences encoding the same CDR3. The V call is TRBV13, the J call TRBJ2-3, with 9 bases that match TRBD2. CDR1 and CDR2 from the germline V gene are PRHDT and FYEKMQ (reference sequence). The CDR3 consists of 18 residues. The CDR3 DNA is TGTCCCAGCAGCTTACCGGGGACTCGCGGGGGGGGCACAGATACGCAGTATTTT. It translates to CPSSLPGTRGGGTDTQYF. The full variable domain, rest sourced from reference TRBV13 and TRBJ2-3, is AAGVIQSPRHLIKEKRETATLKCYPIPRHDTVYWYQQGPGQDPQFLISFYEKMQSDKGSIPDRFSAQQFSDYHSELNMSSLELGDSALYFCPSSLPGTRGGGTDTQYFGPGTRLTVL.

This clone was seen only a few times. This chain links TRBV29-1 with TRBJ1-5, with 11 bases that match TRBD1. CDR1 SQVTM and CDR2 ANQGSEA come from the germline V gene. The CDR3 covers 13 residues. V shed 4 bases and J 5 bases; nucleotides not matched to a gene: 1. The CDR3 is CSVAGQGDQPQHF. The CDR3 nucleotides read TGCAGCGTTGCGGGACAGGGGGATCAGCCCCAGCATTTT.

This clone was seen a single time. This chain uses TRBV2 with TRBJ2-2; D may be TRBD2 (5 bases). Per the germline V gene, CDR1 is SNHLY and CDR2 is FYNNEI. CDR3 size: 14 residues. V shed 5 bases and J shed 5 bases, with 12 bases lying between them. As DNA, the CDR3 is TGTGCCAGCAGTTTTCAAGCGGTAACCGGGGAGCTGTTTTTT. Amino acid sequence: CASSFQAVTGELFF.

J is TRBJ1-4 and V is TRBV20-1, with D maybe TRBD1 (6 bases). Germline lookup yields CDR1 DFQATT and CDR2 SNEGSKA (reference sequence). CDR3 size: 13 residues. Trimming pared 3 bases from V and 7 bases from J, leaving 12 bases between. DNA of the CDR3: TGCAGTGCTAGTGCACAGGGTGGTGAAAAACTGTTTTTT. Amino acid sequence: CSASAQGGEKLFF.

This chain connects TRBV28 to TRBJ1-2, with D perhaps matching TRBD1 (5 bases). The CDR3 covers 14 residues. Trimming pared 8 bases from V and 4 bases from J, leaving 17 bases between. Germline V gene lookup returns CDR1 MDHEN and CDR2 SYDVKM. This chain's CDR3 is CASGGGGTGYGYTF. The CDR3 DNA is TGTGCCAGCGGAGGCGGGGGTACGGGCTATGGCTACACCTTC.

This clone was recorded once. The chain carries TRBV27 and TRBJ1-5, with 9 bases lining up with TRBD1. The CDR3 runs to 14 residues. The V and J ends lost 6 bases and 7 bases, in that order; junction bases with no gene match: 7. Germline loops: CDR1 MNHEY, CDR2 SMNVEV (reference sequence). This chain's CDR3 is CASSPRQGVQPQHF. The CDR3 DNA reads as TGTGCCAGCAGCCCAAGACAGGGGGTACAGCCCCAGCATTTT.

J is TRBJ2-7 and V is TRBV18, with D unresolved. The V gene lost 6 bases and the J gene lost 3 bases, with 12 bases spanning the gap. Germline-derived CDR1 and CDR2 are KGHSH and LQKENI. CDR3 length: 13 amino acids. The CDR3 DNA is TGTGCCAGCTCCCCGACCGACAACTACGAGCAGTACTTC. Its translation is CASSPTDNYEQYF. Filled out from reference TRBV18 and TRBJ2-7, the complete variable domain reads NAGVMQNPRHLVRRRGQEARLRCSPMKGHSHVYWYRQLPEEGLKFMVYLQKENIIDESGMPKERFSAEFPKEGPSILRIQQVVRGDSAAYFCASSPTDNYEQYFGPGTRLTVT.

DNA of the CDR3: TGTGCCAGCAGCGCCCAACCTACAGGAATCTATGGCTACACCTTC. Translation: CASSAQPTGIYGYTF. This chain links TRBV9 with TRBJ1-2, with D possibly matching TRBD1 (5 bases). This CDR3 comprises 15 residues. The germline V gene encodes CDR1 SGDLS and CDR2 YYNGEE. V was trimmed by 3 bases and J by 4 bases, leaving 16 bases between them.

The V and J genes are TRBV11-2 and TRBJ1-5, with D unclear. The CDR3 length is 13 residues. CDR1 and CDR2 from the germline V gene are SGHAT and FQNNGV. The V and J ends lost 1 base and 9 bases respectively, with 10 bases between them. This CDR3 is CASSLGGLRPQHF. The CDR3 DNA reads as TGTGCCAGCAGCTTAGGAGGGTTAAGGCCCCAGCATTTT.

In nucleotides, the CDR3 is TGCGCCAGCAGCTTGGATCCGGGAGGGCGGTTTGGGGAGCAGTTCTTC. Translated: CASSLDPGGRFGEQFF. The chain has TRBV5-1 and TRBJ2-1; 8 bases agree with TRBD2. The junction had 12 bases not matched to a gene; V was cut back by 0 bases and J by 10 bases. CDR3 size: 16 residues. Germline V CDR1 and CDR2: SGHRS, YFSETQ.

The rearrangement links TRBV6-5 to TRBJ1-6; TRBD1 is a possible D gene (5 bases). This CDR3 is built from 14 residues. V was trimmed by 2 bases and J by 10 bases, leaving 12 bases between them. CDR1 and CDR2 from the germline V gene are MNHEY and SVGAGI. The CDR3 reads CASSYQGWESPLHF. The CDR3, as DNA: TGTGCCAGCAGTTACCAGGGATGGGAATCACCCCTCCACTTT.